The 30 T cell receptor beta chains below were found in one sample sequenced in a study of Graves' ophthalmopathy and Graves' hyperthyroidism. TCR beta CDR3 amplification used RNA transcripts. Investigators did first-round RT-PCR with HTBI primers, then second-round multiplex PCR. One entry per CDR3 protein, called by TCRdb with MiXCR from the multiplex PCR reads. The sample includes some 380,000 distinct CDR3 sequences, 15% to 19% of them seen just once. Sequencing was carried out using peripheral blood. The receptors stem from a young woman with stable Graves' hyperthyroidism.

This clonotype was seen repeatedly, ten times or more. The J gene is TRBJ1-1, the V gene TRBV6-1; D call uncertain. Germline CDR1 and CDR2: MNHNS and SASEGT. The CDR3 spans 16 residues. The V gene lost 10 bases and the J gene lost 0 bases, with 21 bases spanning the gap. CDR3 sequence: CATRLGTRVMNTEAFF. The CDR3 DNA reads TGTGCCACGAGGCTGGGAACGAGAGTCATGAACACTGAAGCTTTCTTT.

This clonotype was found many times. The V and J genes are TRBV19 and TRBJ2-2; 9 bases align to TRBD2. This CDR3 is 15 amino acids long. Germline CDR1 LNHDA, CDR2 SQIVND (reference sequence). V dropped 6 bases and J dropped 5; count of bases not matched to a gene: 7. The CDR3 loop is CASRGGLAGTGELFF. In DNA form, the CDR3 reads TGTGCCAGTAGAGGGGGTCTAGCGGGGACCGGGGAGCTGTTTTTT.

The gene calls are TRBV6-2 or TRBV6-3 and TRBJ2-7; D not certain. Germline V gene data show CDR1 as MNHEY and CDR2 as SVGEGT. The CDR3 length is 15 residues. The V and J ends lost 2 bases and 3 bases respectively, with 14 bases between them. CDR3 in amino acids: CASSYPPRQFYEQYF. The CDR3 nucleotides read TGTGCCAGCAGTTACCCCCCTCGGCAATTCTACGAGCAGTACTTC.

This clonotype was counted many times. The chain couples TRBV12-3 or TRBV12-4 to TRBJ1-1, with 7 bases fitting TRBD1. The CDR3 is made up of 12 amino acids. V dropped 5 bases and J dropped 3; count of bases not matched to a gene: 0. The DNA for the CDR3 is TGTGCCAGCAGTGGGACAGACACTGAAGCTTTCTTT. Residues: CASSGTDTEAFF.

There are many counts of this clonotype. The gene calls are TRBV9 and TRBJ1-6, with a weak D call TRBD1 (5 bases). The V gene lost 0 bases and the J gene lost 10 bases, with 11 bases spanning the gap. CDR1 is SGDLS, CDR2 YYNGEE, per germline. This CDR3 has 14 residues. The CDR3 sequence: CASSVVSGQSPLHF. DNA of the CDR3: TGTGCCAGCAGCGTAGTTTCAGGGCAGTCACCCCTCCACTTT.

This clonotype was seen at least ten times. The V and J genes are TRBV24-1 and TRBJ1-2; no clear D gene. The CDR3 totals 16 residues. Germline V gives CDR1 KGHDR, CDR2 SFDVKD. The V and J ends lost 0 bases and 8 bases respectively, with 18 bases between them. CDR3 DNA: TGTGCCACCAGTGATTTGAATAGAGAGGGCTTCGAAGGCTACACCTTC. It encodes CATSDLNREGFEGYTF.

This clonotype was seen repeatedly, ten times or more. J is TRBJ2-5 and V is TRBV7-8, with D uncertain. Trimming took 4 bases from V and 2 from J, leaving 14 bases between them. The CDR3 contains 15 residues. Germline CDR1 reads SGHVS; CDR2 reads FQNEAQ. The CDR3 DNA reads TGTGCCAGCAGCTCCACTCGACGGTATCAAGAGACCCAGTACTTC. This encodes CASSSTRRYQETQYF.

Comment on this clonotype: A much larger clone lies a single base off, so this may be a read error. The chain couples TRBV7-2 to TRBJ2-4, with D possibly being TRBD1 (5 bases). Germline assignment: CDR1 SGHTA and CDR2 FQGNSA. The CDR3 loop spans 13 amino acids. CDR3 amino acids: CASSLGQQNIKYF. The CDR3 DNA sequence: TGTGCCAGCAGCTTAGGACAGCAAAACATTAAGTACTTC.

This clonotype was recorded at least ten times. V usage is TRBV2 and J usage is TRBJ1-5; no clear D. CDR1 is SNHLY, CDR2 FYNNEI, per germline. V shed 7 bases and J shed 3 bases, with 22 bases lying between them. The CDR3 loop spans 17 amino acids. The CDR3 region has the DNA TGTGCCAGCAATCAAAACCTCAGACCGGGTACCAATCAGCCCCAGCATTTT. The encoded protein is CASNQNLRPGTNQPQHF.

This clonotype occurred many times. The rearrangement uses TRBV6-4 and TRBJ2-7; D is unclear. V lost 5 bases and J lost 0, with 14 bases in between. Looked up from germline, CDR1 is MRHNA and CDR2 is SNTAGT. This CDR3 comprises 15 residues. As DNA, the CDR3 is TGTGCCAGCAGTCCCGCAGCCAGTGTCTCCTACGAGCAGTACTTC. Amino acid sequence: CASSPAASVSYEQYF.

This clonotype was seen at least ten times. The V gene is TRBV11-2, the J gene TRBJ2-4, with 10 bases that match TRBD1. The CDR3 totals 15 residues. J gave up 7 bases and V 5 bases, and 8 bases lay outside the gene matches. CDR1 is SGHAT, CDR2 FQNNGV, per germline. In DNA form, the CDR3 reads TGTGCCAGCAGCCTACCGGACAGGGGGTGGAACATTCAGTACTTC. The encoded protein is CASSLPDRGWNIQYF. Drawing the rest from reference TRBV11-2 and TRBJ2-4, the complete variable domain is EAGVAQSPRYKIIEKRQSVAFWCNPISGHATLYWYQQILGQGPKLLIQFQNNGVVDDSQLPKDRFSAERLKGVDSTLKIQPAKLEDSAVYLCASSLPDRGWNIQYFGAGTRLSVL.

This clonotype was recorded a few times. The genes are TRBV4-2 and TRBJ1-5, with D possibly matching TRBD1 (5 bases). Germline V CDR1 and CDR2: LGHNA, YNFKEQ. Trimming left V 0 bases short and J 4 bases short, with 13 bases between. The CDR3 spans 16 residues. CDR3 in DNA: TGTGCCAGCAGCCAAGATTCGGGGCAGCTAAATCAGCCCCAGCATTTT. It yields the protein CASSQDSGQLNQPQHF.

This clonotype was seen ten or more times. J is TRBJ1-6 and V is TRBV19; D gene ambiguous. The CDR3 totals 13 residues. Trimming stripped 7 bases from V and 9 bases from J, with 13 bases between. Germline values: CDR1 LNHDA, CDR2 SQIVND (reference sequence). The DNA for the CDR3 is TGTGCCAGTAAGACGGAGTGGGGTTCACCCCTCCACTTT. It yields the protein CASKTEWGSPLHF. The entire variable domain, with the rest obtained from reference TRBV19 and TRBJ1-6, is as follows: DGGITQSPKYLFRKEGQNVTLSCEQNLNHDAMYWYRQDPGQGLRLIYYSQIVNDFQKGDIAEGYSVSREKKESFPLTVTSAQKNPTAFYLCASKTEWGSPLHFGNGTRLTVT.

The chain joins TRBV12-3 or TRBV12-4 to TRBJ1-2, with 9 nucleotides matching TRBD1. The CDR3 consists of 17 residues. Trimming took 6 bases from V and 1 from J; bases not matched to a gene: 12. The CDR3 here is CASSAYLGQGFNYGYTF. The CDR3 DNA sequence: TGTGCCAGCAGCGCCTACTTGGGACAGGGATTTAACTATGGCTACACCTTC.

V gene TRBV2 combines with J gene TRBJ1-6; unclear D gene. V lost 8 bases, J lost 7 bases, and 15 bases lay in between. Germline values: CDR1 SNHLY, CDR2 FYNNEI. The length of the CDR3 is 14 residues. CDR3 DNA: TGTGCCAGCGCTGAAGGGCCCGGCAATTCACCCCTCCACTTT. Protein sequence: CASAEGPGNSPLHF. Based on the CDR3 plus reference TRBV2 and TRBJ1-6, the full variable domain is EPEVTQTPSHQVTQMGQEVILRCVPISNHLYFYWYRQILGQKVEFLVSFYNNEISEKSEIFDDQFSVERPDGSNFTLKIRSTKLEDSAMYFCASAEGPGNSPLHFGNGTRLTVT.

Ten or more counts support this clonotype. V and J are TRBV6-2 or TRBV6-3 and TRBJ1-6; 12 bases are a match to TRBD1. The CDR3 is made up of 15 amino acids. Germline values: CDR1 MNHEY, CDR2 SVGEGT. V trimming: 6 bases; J trimming: 9 bases; junction bases outside the gene matches: 6. The chain's CDR3 is CASSPGQGAISPLHF. The DNA of the CDR3 is TGTGCCAGCAGCCCGGGACAGGGGGCTATTTCACCCCTCCACTTT.

There are many counts of this clonotype. V usage is TRBV6-2 or TRBV6-3 and J usage is TRBJ1-1, with 8 bases that match TRBD1. After removal of 2 bases from V and 3 bases from J, the junction contained 8 bases not matched to a gene. Germline CDR1 MNHEY, CDR2 SVGEGT. The CDR3 contains 16 residues. CDR3 residues: CASSYGAGGVYTEAFF. The CDR3 coding sequence is TGTGCCAGCAGTTACGGGGCAGGGGGCGTATACACTGAAGCTTTCTTT.

The chain employs TRBV19 and TRBJ2-2; 7 bases match TRBD1. Germline values: CDR1 LNHDA, CDR2 SQIVND (reference sequence). This CDR3 is built from 15 residues. J gave up 5 bases and V 5 bases, and 8 bases lay outside the gene matches. The CDR3 DNA reads as TGTGCCAGTAGTCGACAGGGATTTTTTACCGGGGAGCTGTTTTTT. Its translation is CASSRQGFFTGELFF.

This clonotype was seen many times. The chain joins TRBV12-3 or TRBV12-4 to TRBJ1-6; 9 positions match TRBD1. The CDR3 contains 13 residues. Trimming took 5 bases from V and 9 from J; bases not matched to a gene: 2. The CDR3 reads CASSLTGGSPLHF. The CDR3 DNA reads TGTGCCAGCAGTCTGACAGGGGGTTCACCCCTCCACTTT.

The chain joins TRBV6-5 to TRBJ1-1; TRBD1 aligns across 8 bases. J was trimmed by 1 base and V by 0 bases; bases with no gene match: 4. The CDR3 contains 16 residues. Germline CDR1 reads MNHEY; CDR2 reads SVGAGI. CDR3: CASSYSDRGWNTEAFF. Written as DNA, the CDR3 is TGTGCCAGCAGTTACTCAGACAGGGGCTGGAACACTGAAGCTTTCTTT.

This clonotype occurred many times. V gene TRBV6-1 combines with J gene TRBJ2-7; D is undetermined. This CDR3 region has 13 residues. V was cut by 4 bases and J by 3 bases, with 10 bases left in between. The germline V gene encodes CDR1 MNHNS and CDR2 SASEGT. The DNA for the CDR3 is TGTGCCAGCAGTGCGACAATGAACTACGAGCAGTACTTC. Translated: CASSATMNYEQYF.

There are many counts of this clonotype. The chain is built from TRBV12-5 and TRBJ2-2; D is possibly TRBD2 (5 bases). This CDR3 is 15 amino acids long. CDR1 is LGHNT, CDR2 FRNRAP, per germline. V was pared by 1 base and J by 7 bases, with 13 bases between. CDR3 in DNA: TGTGCTAGTGGTTTGGGACTACTGACAATCGGGGAGCTGTTTTTT. Protein: CASGLGLLTIGELFF.

About this clonotype itself: A much larger clone sits a single nucleotide away, making a read error possible. The chain has TRBV19 and TRBJ2-2, with 7 bases matching TRBD2. Per the germline V gene, CDR1 is LNHDA and CDR2 is SQIVND (reference sequence). The length of the CDR3 is 17 residues. CDR3 amino acids: CASSHPTAGKNIGELFF. The CDR3 DNA follows: TGTGCCAGTAGCCATCCCACAGCGGGGAAGAACATCGGGGAGCTGTTTTTT. Using reference TRBV19 and TRBJ2-2 for the parts outside the CDR3, the full variable domain is DGGITQSPKYLFRKEGQNVTLSCEQNLNHDAMYWYRQDPGQGLRLIYYSQIVNDFQKGDIAEGYSVSREKKESFPLTVTSAQKNPTAFYLCASSHPTAGKNIGELFFGEGSRLTVL.

There are many counts of this clonotype. The J gene is TRBJ1-1, the V gene TRBV7-2; no definite D call. This CDR3 region has 13 residues. Germline CDR1 SGHTA, CDR2 FQGNSA. Trimming stripped 3 bases from V and 0 bases from J, with 5 bases between. CDR3 in amino acids: CASSFPLNTEAFF. The DNA for the CDR3 is TGTGCCAGCAGCTTCCCATTGAACACTGAAGCTTTCTTT.

CDR3 coding DNA: TGTGCCAGTAGGATTGGCCCGAACACCGGGGAGCTGTTTTTT. Its protein is CASRIGPNTGELFF. This chain connects TRBV6-1 to TRBJ2-2; D remains unclear. The CDR3 extends over 14 amino acids. Germline assignment: CDR1 MNHNS and CDR2 SASEGT. V lost 9 bases and J 0 bases, leaving 11 bases between the germline ends.

This clonotype was counted ten times or more. The CDR3, as DNA: TGTGCCAGTAGTATCCCACAGGTTAACACTGAAGCTTTCTTT. Translated: CASSIPQVNTEAFF. The chain links TRBV19 to TRBJ1-1; TRBD1 might be the D (5 bases). CDR1 and CDR2 from the germline V gene are LNHDA and SQIVND (reference sequence). This CDR3 has 14 amino acids. Deletions cut 3 bases from V and 2 bases from J, with 10 bases between.

Many counts were recorded for this clonotype. The V gene is TRBV6-1, the J gene TRBJ2-2; D gene uncertain. The CDR3 runs 14 residues. CDR1 is MNHNS and CDR2 is SASEGT in the germline V gene. V lost 4 bases and J 0 bases, leaving 6 bases between the germline ends. The DNA for the CDR3 is TGTGCCAGCAGTGGTCCAACGAACACCGGGGAGCTGTTTTTT. It codes for CASSGPTNTGELFF.

This clonotype was detected many times. This chain links TRBV10-2 with TRBJ2-7, with 7 bases matching TRBD1. Germline-derived CDR1 and CDR2 are WSHSY and SAAADI. This CDR3 is built from 15 residues. V was pared by 5 bases and J by 3 bases, with 10 bases of the junction left unmatched. The CDR3 nucleotides read TGCGCCAGCAGTTCCGAGGGGGACAGACGCTACGAGCAGTACTTC. It is translated as CASSSEGDRRYEQYF.

This clonotype was observed many times. Here the CDR3 reads CASSEALTSSGTEAFF. The CDR3 region has the DNA TGTGCCAGCAGTGAAGCTCTGACCTCCTCGGGCACTGAAGCTTTCTTT. This chain connects TRBV2 to TRBJ1-1; D ambiguous. Germline loops: CDR1 SNHLY, CDR2 FYNNEI. This CDR3 is 16 amino acids long. V shed 0 bases and J shed 4 bases, with 15 bases lying between them.

Ten or more counts support this clonotype. Relative to the germline gene, one junction end is altered; a read error may explain this. The chain is built from TRBV7-8 and TRBJ2-5; 8 bases are shared with TRBD2. The CDR3 consists of 15 residues. Germline V gene data show CDR1 as SGHVS and CDR2 as FQNEAQ. This chain's CDR3 is CASSSGGDPQEAQYF. In nucleotides, the CDR3 is TGTGCCAGCAGCTCCGGGGGGGACCCACAAGAGGCCCAGTACTTC.